This TCR beta chain was recorded in a study of long-term antiretroviral therapy in people with HIV. Study-wide findings and caveats: All time points showed a repertoire dominated by clones expanded before ART.

Germline V gene sequence: CDR1 SGHAT, CDR2 FQNNGV. The CDR3 has 16 residues. V dropped 5 bases and J dropped 6; count of bases not matched to a gene: 11. Researchers ran immunoSEQ v3.0 at survey level. Sequencing was performed with immunoSEQ multiplex PCR; in TCRdb, only in-frame clones are kept and a portion is missing. Seen here are some 28,000 clones, about 95% observed once, and the top ten hold 8%. Regarding this clone: Its specificity is unknown.

Every specimen provided 1-10 million cryopreserved PBMC before DNA extraction took place. The V gene is TRBV11-2, the J gene TRBJ1-1; TRBD1 aligns across 11 bases. The sequenced sample was unsorted PBMCs, obtained 6 to 6.5 years after starting antiretroviral therapy. The receptor's source is a young man with HIV. The CDR3 coding sequence is TGTGCCAGCAGCCCTCCTCCGGGACAGGGGGTGGCTGAAGCTTTCTTT. As protein: CASSPPPGQGVAEAFF.